These T cell receptor beta chains were read from a single sample in a study of regulatory T cells in long-lasting Graves disease. TCRdb called the multiplex PCR reads again in MiXCR, with one record for every CDR3 protein. The sample lists roughly 380,000 distinct CDR3 sequences; 15% to 19% were seen once. The source material was peripheral blood mononuclear cells (PBMCs), sampled at new diagnosis, from a patient treated with antithyroid drugs. The receptor set was obtained from a female donor with Graves disease. Both conserved end residues are part of each CDR3. Fields, in order: V gene, D gene, CDR3 protein. D genes are given only for firm matches.

V: TRBV12-3/TRBV12-4; D: NA; CDR3: CASSLAVGGLETQYF
V: TRBV12-3/TRBV12-4; D: TRBD1; CDR3: CASRITGANQPQHF
V: TRBV3-1; D: NA; CDR3: CASSQGFGGINTEAFF
V: TRBV3-1; D: NA; CDR3: CASSQDQNSGANVLTF
V: TRBV5-1; D: TRBD2; CDR3: CASSLSGTSGADEQFF
V: TRBV27; D: TRBD1; CDR3: CASSTGQGAEKLFF
V: TRBV4-3; D: NA; CDR3: CASSQEDLTYNEQFF
V: TRBV18; D: NA; CDR3: CASSPRRDLNTEAFF
V: TRBV20-1; D: NA; CDR3: CSARADRANYGYTF
V: TRBV19; D: TRBD1; CDR3: CASSIWGQPNTEAFF
V: TRBV7-9; D: NA; CDR3: CASSSGWEQFF
V: TRBV10-1; D: NA; CDR3: CASSDGREAFF
V: TRBV20-1; D: NA; CDR3: CSARPGGRNTGELATQYF
V: TRBV7-3; D: NA; CDR3: CASSFPETNNEQFF
V: TRBV5-1; D: NA; CDR3: CASSGGHLGISDYGYTF
V: TRBV10-1; D: NA; CDR3: CASSDEGWTEAFF
V: TRBV30; D: NA; CDR3: CAWTPHRGSNEKLFF
V: TRBV10-1; D: NA; CDR3: CASSESVPGHTEAFF
V: TRBV12-3/TRBV12-4; D: NA; CDR3: CASSFGGIYEQYF
V: TRBV12-3/TRBV12-4; D: TRBD2; CDR3: CASSHQEWGLAGSETQYF
V: TRBV28; D: NA; CDR3: CASGRNYEQYF
V: TRBV14; D: NA; CDR3: CASSLRNGTFNYGYTF
V: TRBV2; D: NA; CDR3: CASSEPQGQGEKLFF
V: TRBV29-1; D: NA; CDR3: CSVGPGTPFNGYTF
V: TRBV24-1; D: NA; CDR3: CATSDSSRGYTF
V: TRBV3-1; D: NA; CDR3: CASSQEPGQTNYGYTF
V: TRBV12-3/TRBV12-4; D: NA; CDR3: CASTSQVNTEAFF
V: TRBV20-1; D: NA; CDR3: CSVEANNEQFF
V: TRBV7-2; D: TRBD1; CDR3: CASSLQGARGGKLFF
V: TRBV20-1; D: TRBD1; CDR3: CSASFRTGDPEQYF
V: TRBV6-4; D: NA; CDR3: CASSDSIVETQYF
V: TRBV20-1; D: TRBD1; CDR3: CSATVGTGSGNTIYF
V: TRBV12-3/TRBV12-4; D: NA; CDR3: CASSFGSGGQETQYF
V: TRBV7-9; D: NA; CDR3: CASSPTLSSYNEQFF
V: TRBV11-2; D: NA; CDR3: CASSLVVSTTQETQYF
V: TRBV24-1; D: NA; CDR3: CATSVGDVKTQYF
V: TRBV27; D: NA; CDR3: CASSFHKGGDTEAFF
V: TRBV7-2; D: NA; CDR3: CASSTYQGYEQYF
V: TRBV12-5; D: NA; CDR3: CASATETQYF
V: TRBV5-5; D: NA; CDR3: CASSLDGTSYYEQYF
V: TRBV11-2; D: NA; CDR3: CASSLGRGYNTEAFF
V: TRBV12-3/TRBV12-4; D: NA; CDR3: CASSLSSTNTEAFF
V: TRBV11-2; D: NA; CDR3: CASSPVSGPDTQYF
V: TRBV7-9; D: NA; CDR3: CASSPRGQGYYEQYF
V: TRBV6-2/TRBV6-3; D: NA; CDR3: CASSIGGSGNTIYF
V: TRBV20-1; D: NA; CDR3: CSARAVSTEAFF
V: TRBV6-1; D: NA; CDR3: CATSLQSNSPLHF
V: TRBV5-1; D: TRBD1; CDR3: CASSLGATGNMNTEAFF
V: TRBV12-3/TRBV12-4; D: TRBD1; CDR3: CASSPTGAEAFF
V: TRBV30; D: NA; CDR3: CAWSLYGTEAFF